These T cell receptor beta chains were read from a single sample in a study of memory CD4+ T cells and cytomegalovirus serostatus. Assay used: immunoSEQ multiplex PCR; TCRdb lists only in-frame clones, some missing. The sample shows over 60,000 clones, around 77% of them seen only once. Sample: memory CD4+ T cells from blood. The receptors stem from an adult in good health and CMV-seronegative. CDR3s include the opening cysteine and the closing phenylalanine or tryptophan. D genes are given only for firm matches. For some rows the clone size is stated as once, few or many, or as a class when expanded; others skip it.

V	size	J	D	DNA	CDR3
TRBV5-6	once	TRBJ2-1	-	TGTGCCAGCAGCTTGACAGACAATGAGCAGTTCTTC	CASSLTDNEQFF
TRBV7-2	few	TRBJ1-5	TRBD1	TGTGCCAGCAGCGCGGACAGGGGATATCAGCCCCAGCATTTT	CASSADRGYQPQHF
TRBV29-1	once	TRBJ1-1	-	TGCGGCCCGGGGGGCGGGGGGCCCGGTGGAGCTTTCTTT	CGPGGGGPGGAFF
TRBV5-1	once	TRBJ2-1	-	TGCGCCAGCAGCTTGGAACAGACGGAATACAATGAGCAGTTCTTC	CASSLEQTEYNEQFF
TRBV2	-	TRBJ1-5	TRBD1	TGTGCCAGCAGGGGGACAGGGAGAGGAAGCAATCAGCCCCAGCATTTT	CASRGTGRGSNQPQHF
TRBV20-1	-	TRBJ2-1	-	TGCAGTGCTTCCAACTTTGAGCAGTTCTTC	CSASNFEQFF
TRBV28	-	TRBJ2-1	TRBD2	TGTGCCAGCAGCCTACTAGCGCCACCAAACTCCTACAATGAGCAGTTCTTC	CASSLLAPPNSYNEQFF
TRBV28	-	TRBJ1-2	TRBD1	TGTGCCAGCAGCTCCGGGACAGGGGATGGCTACACCTTC	CASSSGTGDGYTF
TRBV5-6	-	TRBJ2-7	TRBD2	TGTGCCAGCAGCCCAACTTGGGGACTAGCGGGGCTGCAGTACTTC	CASSPTWGLAGLQYF
TRBV27	few	TRBJ2-7	TRBD1	TGTGCCAGCAGCAAGGGGGACAGATCCTACGAGCAGTACTTC	CASSKGDRSYEQYF
TRBV7-2	-	TRBJ2-7	TRBD2	TGTGCCAGCAGCTTAGCATCGGCTAGCGGGAGATCCCACGAGCAGTACTTC	CASSLASASGRSHEQYF
TRBV9	-	TRBJ1-1	-	TGTGCCAGCAGCGTAGAGGCAATGAGGAACACTGAAGCTTTCTTT	CASSVEAMRNTEAFF
TRBV11-1	-	TRBJ2-3	-	TGTGCCAGCTCACACCGCGGGGACGCAGATACGCAGTATTTT	CASSHRGDADTQYF
TRBV30	-	TRBJ1-2	-	TGTGCCTGGGGGGCCAGCATGGGGCCTACCTATGGCTACACCTTC	CAWGASMGPTYGYTF
TRBV11-2	-	TRBJ1-5	-	TGTGCCAGCAGCTTAAACGTTGATAGCAATCAGCCCCAGCATTTT	CASSLNVDSNQPQHF
TRBV6-5	-	TRBJ1-5	-	TGTGCCAGCAGTCGGATGGGCAATCAGCCCCAGCATTTT	CASSRMGNQPQHF
TRBV9	-	TRBJ1-2	-	TGTGCCAGCAGCGCGCTCGGACAGAATAACTATGGCTACACCTTC	CASSALGQNNYGYTF
TRBV6-5	-	TRBJ1-1	-	TGTGCCAGCAGTTACGTGACCGGGTACACTGAAGCTTTCTTT	CASSYVTGYTEAFF
TRBV9	-	TRBJ2-1	-	TGTGCCAGCAGCGTAGGACTGGATTACAATGAGCAGTTCTTC	CASSVGLDYNEQFF
TRBV19	-	TRBJ2-7	-	TGTGCCAGTAGTATCGGGGCAGGGCAGGACACCTACGAGCAGTACTTC	CASSIGAGQDTYEQYF
TRBV14	-	TRBJ1-1	TRBD1	TGTGCCAGCAGCCAAAGCCCGGGACAGGGAGGAAACACTGAAGCTTTCTTT	CASSQSPGQGGNTEAFF
TRBV2	-	TRBJ2-7	-	TGTGCCAGCCAGAGCAGAACCTCCTACGAGCAGTACTTC	CASQSRTSYEQYF
TRBV11-2	-	TRBJ1-2	-	TGTGCCAGCAGCTTAGATAACTCTAACTATGGCTACACCTTC	CASSLDNSNYGYTF
TRBV30	-	TRBJ2-1	-	TGTGCCTGGTCATCCGGGTACAGGGTCAATGAGCAGTTCTTC	CAWSSGYRVNEQFF
TRBV5-6	-	TRBJ1-3	-	TGTGCCAGCAGTACCGACCTGGTAAATGGAAACACCATATATTTT	CASSTDLVNGNTIYF
TRBV18	once	TRBJ2-7	-	TGTGCCAGCTCACCGGACAGTAGCCGCTACGAGCAGTACTTC	CASSPDSSRYEQYF
TRBV11-2	-	TRBJ1-6	TRBD1	TGTGCCAGCAGCACCAGACAGGGGAATTCACCCCTCCACTTT	CASSTRQGNSPLHF
TRBV19	-	TRBJ1-4	-	TGTGCCAGTAGAGGGTTGTCAGGGTTTGAAAAACTGTTTTTT	CASRGLSGFEKLFF
TRBV29-1	-	TRBJ1-2	-	TGCAGCGTTGATTACTGGGGGCCCTCCTATGGCTACACCTTC	CSVDYWGPSYGYTF
TRBV10-2	-	TRBJ2-7	-	TGCGCCACCTTAGCGGCTGTACCCTACGAGCAGTACTTC	CATLAAVPYEQYF
TRBV7-7	medium-sized	TRBJ1-1	-	TGTGCTAGCAGCGAAAGAGGTGGGGTCAATCCTGAAGCTTTCTTT	CASSERGGVNPEAFF
TRBV15	-	TRBJ1-5	-	TGTGCCACCAGCTTGCAGGGCGATCAGCCCCAGCATTTT	CATSLQGDQPQHF
TRBV19	few	TRBJ2-1	TRBD2	TGTGCCAGTACACCTCGGGCGGGAGGAGGGAATGAGCAGTTCTTC	CASTPRAGGGNEQFF
TRBV4-1	-	TRBJ2-7	-	TGCGCCAGCAGCCAAGGGCACGGGACCCAACGCTACGAGCAGTACTTC	CASSQGHGTQRYEQYF
TRBV20-1	-	TRBJ2-3	-	TGCAGTGCTAGAGCCACAGATACGCAGTATTTT	CSARATDTQYF
TRBV27	-	TRBJ2-7	TRBD1	TGTGCCAGCAGCACGGACAAACAGGGGGTGTCCTACGAGCAGTACTTC	CASSTDKQGVSYEQYF
TRBV11-2	-	TRBJ1-3	-	TGTGCCAGCAGCTTCCGGGAAACTGGAAACACCATATATTTT	CASSFRETGNTIYF
TRBV12-5	-	TRBJ2-7	TRBD1	TGTGCTAGTGGTTTGGGACAGGGAGCCCTGGGCTACGAGCAGTACTTC	CASGLGQGALGYEQYF
TRBV7-7	-	TRBJ2-5	TRBD2	TGTGCTAGCAGCAAGGGACTAGCGGGAGGTCGGGAGACCCAGTACTTC	CASSKGLAGGRETQYF
TRBV7-6	-	TRBJ1-1	-	TGTGCCAGCAGGGGGATATACACTGAAGCTTTCTTT	CASRGIYTEAFF
TRBV5-1	-	TRBJ1-1	TRBD1	TGCGCCAGCAGCTTGGAGGGCAGGGGGGGGACTGAAGCTTTCTTT	CASSLEGRGGTEAFF
TRBV7-2	-	TRBJ2-1	TRBD2	TGTGCCAGCAGCCAGACTAGCGGGAATGAGCAGTTCTTC	CASSQTSGNEQFF
TRBV6-4	-	TRBJ2-2	-	TGTGCCAGCAGTGAGACAGGACTCCTGAACACCGGGGAGCTGTTTTTT	CASSETGLLNTGELFF
TRBV29-1	few	TRBJ2-1	-	TGCATGGCAGCTAACAATGAGCAGTTCTTC	CMAANNEQFF
TRBV7-2	-	TRBJ2-5	TRBD2	TGTGCCAGCAGTCTGAGCGGGGAGCGAGAGACCCAGTACTTC	CASSLSGERETQYF
TRBV4-1	once	TRBJ1-3	-	TGCGCCAGCAGCCGGGGCGAGGCTGGAAACACCATATATTTT	CASSRGEAGNTIYF
TRBV28	-	TRBJ2-3	-	TGTGCCAGCAGTTCCATGCTAGGCCCAGATACGCAGTATTTT	CASSSMLGPDTQYF
TRBV9	-	TRBJ2-1	-	TGTGCCAGCAGCGTAACAACGGGAGCCTACAATGAGCAGTTCTTC	CASSVTTGAYNEQFF
TRBV7-9	-	TRBJ2-3	TRBD2	TGTGCCAGCAGCTTAGGGCGGGGGGGCACAGATACGCAGTATTTT	CASSLGRGGTDTQYF
TRBV18	once	TRBJ1-4	TRBD1	TGTGCCAGCTCCCGCGGGACAGGCGGAGAAAAACTGTTTTTT	CASSRGTGGEKLFF
TRBV27	-	TRBJ2-2	-	TGTGCCAGCAGTTTGGAGGGGAGACCCACCGGGGAGCTGTTTTTT	CASSLEGRPTGELFF
TRBV4-2	-	TRBJ2-2	-	TGTGCCAGCAGCGAACGGATGTACACCGGGGAGCTGTTTTTT	CASSERMYTGELFF
TRBV7-9	-	TRBJ2-7	TRBD1	TGTGCCAGCAGCCCGCACACCGGGACAGAACTCTACGAGCAGTACTTC	CASSPHTGTELYEQYF
TRBV30	-	TRBJ2-1	TRBD1	TGTGCCTGGAGTGTATATGGACAGGGAAAAGAGCGATCAAATGAGCAGTTCTTC	CAWSVYGQGKERSNEQFF
TRBV7-9	-	TRBJ2-1	-	TGTGCCAGCAGTCGGGACTACAATGAGCAGTTCTTC	CASSRDYNEQFF
TRBV6-4	few	TRBJ2-2	TRBD2	TGTGCCAGCAGTCGGAGTGGACTAGCGGGGCAGGGCACCGGGGAGCTGTTTTTT	CASSRSGLAGQGTGELFF
TRBV18	-	TRBJ2-4	TRBD2	TGTGCCAGCTCACCTAGGGGGACTAGCGGGTCTGACATTCAGTACTTC	CASSPRGTSGSDIQYF